This T cell receptor (beta chain) was recorded in a study of metastatic and nonmetastatic thyroid tumors. About the research overall: Repertoires were compared across blood and tumor or nodule tissue from malignant and benign thyroid patients. Findings and limits, study-wide: It was reportedly found that TCR beta diversity was significantly higher in malignant thyroid tumors than in benign nodules, a difference seen in both blood and tumor samples.

Ahead of thyroid surgery, no patient had received treatment of any kind. Ten or more counts support this clone. Its specificity is unknown. Methods used by the authors: CDR3 differences across clinicopathological groups were used to build a distant-metastasis classifier for papillary thyroid cancer. TCRdb re-clonotyped the PCR reads via MiXCR. These V and J calls rely on TCRdb rather than the paper's analysis. The sample lists some 11,000 clones; more than 25% were seen once. This CDR3 spans 12 amino acids. Germline-derived CDR1 and CDR2 are SGHTA and FQGNSA. J lost 5 bases, V lost 6 bases, and 3 bases had no gene match.

This receptor was identified in a female donor with papillary thyroid cancer or a benign thyroid nodule (not recorded which). Some clones in this sample may be carry-over from other donors' samples. The chain uses TRBV7-2 and TRBJ2-5; 7 nucleotides align to TRBD2. Sequencing was done on a sample of tumor tissue. As DNA, the CDR3 is TGTGCCAGCAGTGAGGGAGGGGAGACCCAGTACTTC. It encodes CASSEGGETQYF. Complete variable domain (other parts from reference TRBV7-2 and TRBJ2-5): GAGVSQSPSNKVTEKGKDVELRCDPISGHTALYWYRQSLGQGLEFLIYFQGNSAPDKSGLPSDRFSAERTGGSVSTLTIQRTQQEDSAVYLCASSEGGETQYFGPGTRLLVL.